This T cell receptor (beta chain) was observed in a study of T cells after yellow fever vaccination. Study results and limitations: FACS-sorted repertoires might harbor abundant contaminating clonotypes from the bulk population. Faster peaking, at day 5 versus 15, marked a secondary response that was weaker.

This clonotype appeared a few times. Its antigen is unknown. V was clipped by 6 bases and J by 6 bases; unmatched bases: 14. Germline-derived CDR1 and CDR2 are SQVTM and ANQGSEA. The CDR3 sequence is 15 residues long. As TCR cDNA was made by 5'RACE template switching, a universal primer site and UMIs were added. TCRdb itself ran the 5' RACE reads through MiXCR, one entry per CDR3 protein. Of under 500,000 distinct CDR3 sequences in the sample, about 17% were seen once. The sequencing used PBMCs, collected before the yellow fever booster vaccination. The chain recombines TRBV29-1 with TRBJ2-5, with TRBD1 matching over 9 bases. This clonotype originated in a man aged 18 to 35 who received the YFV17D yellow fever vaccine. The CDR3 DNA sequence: TGCAGCGTCCACCCCGGGACAGGGAGGGGAAAGACCCAGTACTTC. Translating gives CSVHPGTGRGKTQYF.